This T cell receptor beta chain appears in the sequencing data of a study of T-cell memory formation after mild COVID-19. Study findings and constraints: Clones contracting over day 15 to 85 were CD4/CD8 balanced, with later expanders leaning CD4+. Cross-reactive memory seemingly joined, as some responding clones were found in pre-infection memory.

This clonotype turned up a few times. The target antigen is unknown. The CDR3 sequence is 15 residues long. Germline trimming cut 6 bases from V and 8 bases from J; bases unmatched to any gene: 10. TCRdb recomputed calls from the 5' RACE reads with MiXCR, one row per CDR3 protein. The sample yields around 250,000 distinct CDR3 sequences, more than 8% seen once. This TCR was sampled from a man between 18 and 35 years old who had mild COVID-19 (a few samples of this study predate the infection). Cell type and time point are not known. The chain is built from TRBV12-3 or TRBV12-4 and TRBJ1-1; 12 positions match TRBD1. The sequencing input was PBMCs or a T cell subset sorted from them (not recorded which). The chain's CDR3 is CASRPRPGQGAEAFF. CDR3 DNA sequence: TGTGCCAGCAGACCCAGGCCGGGACAGGGGGCCGAAGCTTTCTTT.